A single sample gave rise to the 18 T cell receptor beta chains below, sequenced in a study of OX40 agonist ivuxolimab in advanced cancers. Measured with immunoSEQ multiplex PCR; TCRdb has only the in-frame clones, and not every one. The data contain 30,000 to 40,000 clones, over 75% of them singletons. The source material was CD4+ or CD8+ T cells sorted from blood, sampled in a trial of the OX40 agonist ivuxolimab. These receptors all come from an adult with an advanced solid tumor such as melanoma, head and neck, liver or kidney cancer.

This clone has more than one count but fewer than ten. The gene calls are TRBV19 and TRBJ1-1, with D perhaps TRBD1 (5 bases). The CDR3 is made up of 14 amino acids. Germline loops: CDR1 LNHDA, CDR2 SQIVND (reference sequence). V dropped 5 bases and J dropped 2 bases, with 12 bases sitting between them. The CDR3 nucleotides are TGTGCCAGTAGTTTTGGGCAGGGTAACACTGAAGCTTTCTTT. Residues: CASSFGQGNTEAFF.

The genes are TRBV5-1 and TRBJ1-4; 11 positions match TRBD1. With 4 bases clipped from V and 8 bases from J, the junction kept 7 bases outside the gene matches. Germline V gives CDR1 SGHRS, CDR2 YFSETQ. CDR3 length: 15 residues. CDR3 in DNA: TGCGCCAGCAGCACCGGACAGGGGGCGCAGGAAAAACTGTTTTTT. Its translation: CASSTGQGAQEKLFF.

V and J are TRBV5-1 and TRBJ2-1, with TRBD1 matching 10 bases. Germline values: CDR1 SGHRS, CDR2 YFSETQ. The length of the CDR3 is 15 residues. Trimming cost V 6 bases and J 4 bases; bases outside gene matches: 7. CDR3 sequence: CASTLGTGVYNEQFF. CDR3 DNA: TGCGCCAGCACCCTAGGGACAGGGGTTTACAATGAGCAGTTCTTC.

A remark on this clone: At one boundary the junction diverges from the germline segment, which might be a read error. The chain recombines TRBV7-6 with TRBJ1-1; D remains ambiguous. The CDR3 has 11 residues. Germline values: CDR1 SGHVS, CDR2 FNYEAQ. CDR3 nucleotides: TGTGCCAGCAGCATAGCGGGTGAAGCTTTCTTT. Translating it yields CASSIAGEAFF. The whole variable domain, filled in from reference TRBV7-6 and TRBJ1-1, reads GAGVSQSPRYKVTKRGQDVALRCDPISGHVSLYWYRQALGQGPEFLTYFNYEAQQDKSGLPNDRFSAERPEGSISTLTIQRTEQRDSAMYRCASSIAGEAFFGQGTRLTVV.

This rearrangement joins TRBV30 to TRBJ1-2, with D uncertain. The CDR3 consists of 11 residues. V lost 8 bases, J lost 4 bases, and 11 bases lay in between. The germline CDR1 and CDR2 sequences are GTSNPN and SVGIG (reference sequence). The CDR3 coding sequence is TGTGCCGCCCCCGGGGTCTATGGCTACACCTTC. Translating gives CAAPGVYGYTF.

This rearrangement joins TRBV5-1 to TRBJ2-1, with 7 bases fitting TRBD2. Germline V gene lookup returns CDR1 SGHRS and CDR2 YFSETQ. The junction had 13 bases not matched to a gene; V was cut back by 4 bases and J by 9 bases. There are 15 residues in the CDR3. For the CDR3, the DNA is TGCGCCAGCAGCCGGACTAGTAGGCTGGCTGGTGAGCAGTTCTTC. This codes for CASSRTSRLAGEQFF.

The chain is built from TRBV4-2 and TRBJ2-7, with D possibly TRBD1 on 5 matching bases. The CDR3 sequence is 16 residues long. Per germline, CDR1 LGHNA and CDR2 YNFKEQ. V lost 2 bases and J lost 7, with 21 bases in between. Written as DNA, the CDR3 is TGTGCCAGCAGCCAAAACAATATCCCAGGGCTTAAAGAGCAGTACTTC. This codes for CASSQNNIPGLKEQYF.

This clone was seen a few times. The V gene is TRBV4-3, the J gene TRBJ1-2; weak D call: TRBD1 (6 bases). The CDR3 length is 15 residues. Germline V gives CDR1 LGHNA, CDR2 YSLEER. Trimming shortened V by 1 base and J by 4 bases, and 13 bases separated the two germline ends. The CDR3 DNA sequence: TGCGCCAGCAGCCAAGGCCCGGGACAATTCTATGGCTACACCTTC. This translates into CASSQGPGQFYGYTF.

The rearrangement links TRBV7-9 to TRBJ1-2, with TRBD1 as a possible D gene (6 bases). Trimming stripped 5 bases from V and 0 bases from J, with 16 bases between. This CDR3 is 16 amino acids long. Germline CDR1 is SEHNR and CDR2 is FQNEAQ (reference sequence). The CDR3, as DNA: TGTGCCAGCAGCGGATGGGGTCAGGGGTCTAACTATGGCTACACCTTC. Translating gives CASSGWGQGSNYGYTF.

This clone showed up just a few times. The V call is TRBV14, the J call TRBJ2-3, with no clear D. Germline CDR1 is SGHDN and CDR2 is FVKESK. Between the trimmed V and J ends, which lost 0 bases and 6 bases, there was a span of 7 bases. There are 13 residues in the CDR3. Written as DNA, the CDR3 is TGTGCCAGCAGCCAAGATTTATGGGATACGCAGTATTTT. Its protein is CASSQDLWDTQYF.

J is TRBJ1-1 and V is TRBV18, with D perhaps TRBD1 (5 bases). This CDR3 is 13 amino acids long. Germline V lookup: CDR1 KGHSH, CDR2 LQKENI. V lost 8 bases and J 1 base, leaving 11 bases between the germline ends. CDR3 region: CASTRDGNTEAFF. The CDR3 region has the DNA TGTGCCAGCACCAGGGACGGGAACACTGAAGCTTTCTTT.

The genes are TRBV19 and TRBJ1-5; the match to TRBD1 covers 8 bases. Per the germline V gene, CDR1 is LNHDA and CDR2 is SQIVND (reference sequence). The CDR3 contains 14 residues. Losses at the gene ends were 3 bases for V and 9 bases for J; bases not matched to a gene: 7. The chain's CDR3 is CASSIDRGGGPQHF. The DNA for the CDR3 is TGTGCCAGTAGTATCGACAGGGGTGGTGGGCCCCAGCATTTT.

The rearrangement joins TRBV30 to TRBJ2-2; no clear D gene. The CDR3 sequence is 12 residues long. Trimming cost V 2 bases and J 4 bases, with 5 bases left between them. Germline V gives CDR1 GTSNPN, CDR2 SVGIG (reference sequence). The CDR3 is CAWSKGTGELFF. CDR3 bases: TGTGCCTGGAGTAAGGGCACCGGGGAGCTGTTTTTT.

This rearrangement joins TRBV15 to TRBJ2-1, with 8 nucleotides matching TRBD2. Trimming cost V 0 bases and J 1 base; bases outside gene matches: 5. The CDR3 consists of 17 residues. Per the germline V gene, CDR1 is LNHNV and CDR2 is YYDKDF (reference sequence). CDR3 amino acids: CATSREPAGVSYNEQFF. The CDR3 DNA sequence: TGTGCCACCAGCAGAGAACCAGCGGGGGTTTCCTACAATGAGCAGTTCTTC. Variable domain in full (rest from reference TRBV15 and TRBJ2-1): DAMVIQNPRYQVTQFGKPVTLSCSQTLNHNVMYWYQQKSSQAPKLLFHYYDKDFNNEADTPDNFQSRRPNTSFCFLDIRSPGLGDTAMYLCATSREPAGVSYNEQFFGPGTRLTVL.

This clone has more than one count but fewer than ten. The chain carries TRBV19 and TRBJ1-1; 8 nucleotides match TRBD1. Trimming took 1 base from V and 4 from J; bases not matched to a gene: 5. The CDR3 runs to 15 residues. CDR1 is LNHDA, CDR2 SQIVND, per germline (reference sequence). Here the CDR3 DNA reads TGTGCCAGTAGTATAGGTAGACAGGGGACCACTGAAGCTTTCTTT. This encodes CASSIGRQGTTEAFF.

V is TRBV30 and J is TRBJ2-1, with D possibly TRBD2 on 6 matching bases. V was shortened by 0 bases and J by 10 bases, with 10 bases between the two germline ends. Germline V CDR1 and CDR2: GTSNPN, SVGIG (reference sequence). CDR3 size: 12 residues. The CDR3 DNA sequence: TGTGCCTGGAGTGTACTAGCCCGAGAGCAGTTCTTC. Translated: CAWSVLAREQFF.

The chain links TRBV30 to TRBJ2-1, with a possible D match to TRBD1 (6 bases). The germline V gene has CDR1 GTSNPN and CDR2 SVGIG (reference sequence). The CDR3 covers 14 residues. Trimming removed 5 bases from V and 8 bases from J, with 19 bases in between. CDR3: CAWDGTSLGDEQFF. The CDR3 DNA follows: TGTGCCTGGGACGGGACATCCCTAGGAGATGAGCAGTTCTTC.

CDR3 bases: TGTGCCAGTACTGGGGAGGGCACTGAAGCTTTCTTT. Residues: CASTGEGTEAFF. The chain joins TRBV19 to TRBJ1-1; the D is unclear. Germline CDR1 is LNHDA and CDR2 is SQIVND (reference sequence). The CDR3 totals 12 residues. V was cut by 7 bases and J by 4 bases, with 10 bases left in between.